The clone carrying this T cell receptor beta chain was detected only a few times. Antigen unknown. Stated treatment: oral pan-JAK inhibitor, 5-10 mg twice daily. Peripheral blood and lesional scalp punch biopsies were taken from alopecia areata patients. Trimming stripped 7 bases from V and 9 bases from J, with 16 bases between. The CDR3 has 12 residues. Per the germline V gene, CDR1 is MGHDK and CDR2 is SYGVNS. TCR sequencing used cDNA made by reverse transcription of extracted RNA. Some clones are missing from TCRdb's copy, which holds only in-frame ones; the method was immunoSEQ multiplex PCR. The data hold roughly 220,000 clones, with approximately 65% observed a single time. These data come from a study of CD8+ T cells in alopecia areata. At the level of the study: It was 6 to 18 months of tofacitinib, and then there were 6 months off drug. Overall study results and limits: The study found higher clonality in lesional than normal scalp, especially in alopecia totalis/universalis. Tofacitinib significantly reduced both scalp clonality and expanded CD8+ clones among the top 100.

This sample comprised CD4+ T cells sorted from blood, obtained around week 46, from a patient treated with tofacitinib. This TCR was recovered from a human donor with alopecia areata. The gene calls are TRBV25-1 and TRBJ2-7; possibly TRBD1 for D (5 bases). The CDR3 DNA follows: TGTGCCAGCACGTCAACCCCAGGGATGCAGTACTTC. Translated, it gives CASTSTPGMQYF.